This passage covers 26 T cell receptor beta chains from one sample sequenced in a study of regulatory T cells in long-lasting Graves disease. Assembly of TCR beta libraries relied on iRepertoire HTBI primers together with Arm-PCR of CDR3 regions. One entry per CDR3 protein, called by TCRdb with MiXCR from the multiplex PCR reads. This repertoire shows roughly 500,000 distinct CDR3 sequences, around 21% found once; its top ten account for 7.8%. Time point noted: persistent/refractory GD, antithyroid drugs over 5 years with positive TRAb. Making the TCR library involved RNA that had been extracted from PBMCs. The specimen comprised peripheral blood mononuclear cells (PBMCs), sampled when the disease was refractory, from a patient treated with antithyroid drugs. These receptors all stem from a female donor with Graves disease.

CDR3 protein: CASSVVEGGSPLHF. DNA for the CDR3: TGTGCCAGCAGCGTAGTTGAGGGGGGATCACCCCTCCACTTT. This chain uses TRBV9 with TRBJ1-6; D might be TRBD1 (6 bases). Germline-derived CDR1 and CDR2 are SGDLS and YYNGEE. The CDR3 is made up of 14 amino acids. Trimming removed 0 bases at V and 10 bases at J, with 11 bases between.

This clonotype was observed many times. The DNA of the CDR3 is TGTGCCAGCAGTTTAGCGGCCCGAAACACTGAAGCTTTCTTT. Protein: CASSLAARNTEAFF. The J gene is TRBJ1-1, the V gene TRBV6-5; D not certain. Germline CDR1 and CDR2: MNHEY and SVGAGI. The V end was cut by 4 bases, the J end by 2 bases, with 11 bases between. CDR3 length: 14 residues.

This clonotype was detected once. The chain uses TRBV12-3 or TRBV12-4 and TRBJ1-4; D perhaps matches TRBD1 (5 bases). The CDR3 contains 16 residues. Trimming shortened V by 2 bases and J by 3 bases, and 13 bases separated the two germline ends. The CDR3 loop reads CASSLMGGEANEKLFF. The CDR3 region has the DNA TGTGCCAGCAGTTTAATGGGGGGGGAAGCTAATGAAAAACTGTTTTTT.

The table lists this clonotype with many counts. The chain has TRBV27 and TRBJ1-5; possible D gene TRBD1, 6 bases. The germline CDR1 and CDR2 sequences are MNHEY and SMNVEV (reference sequence). The CDR3 sequence is 15 residues long. V was clipped by 3 bases and J by 6 bases, with 15 bases between them. The CDR3 sequence is CASSLYTGRSQPQHF. DNA for the CDR3: TGTGCCAGCAGTTTGTACACAGGGCGTTCTCAGCCCCAGCATTTT.

Points on this clonotype: It may be a read error: a sequence one base away is much more abundant. The rearrangement uses TRBV10-3 and TRBJ1-5, with 9 bases identical to TRBD1. The CDR3 is made up of 18 amino acids. Per the germline V gene, CDR1 is ENHRY and CDR2 is SYGVKD. CDR3 loop: CAIGESPGQGGSNQPQHF. Here the CDR3 DNA reads TGTGCCATCGGTGAGTCGCCGGGACAGGGCGGCAGCAATCAGCCCCAGCATTTT.

J is TRBJ1-1 and V is TRBV6-6; D ambiguous. The germline CDR1 and CDR2 sequences are MNHNY and SVGAGI (reference sequence). This CDR3 comprises 13 residues. Trimming cost V 0 bases and J 4 bases, with 6 bases left between them. The CDR3 here is CASSYSGLTEAFF. The CDR3 nucleotides read TGTGCCAGCAGTTACTCCGGGCTCACTGAAGCTTTCTTT.

This sequence joins TRBV9 and TRBJ2-6; D remains ambiguous. The ends were cut back, 0 bases at V and 7 bases at J, with 8 bases in the middle. This CDR3 spans 14 amino acids. CDR1 SGDLS and CDR2 YYNGEE come from the germline V gene. CDR3 sequence reads: CASSVGVAANVLTF. The DNA for the CDR3 is TGTGCCAGCAGCGTAGGGGTGGCCGCCAACGTCCTGACTTTC.

This clonotype occurred many times. The V call is TRBV28, the J call TRBJ1-1; D is undetermined. CDR1 MDHEN and CDR2 SYDVKM come from the germline V gene. The CDR3 sequence is 14 residues long. V lost 5 bases and J lost 2, with 12 bases in between. Written as DNA, the CDR3 is TGTGCCAGCAGTCCCCCTCCGGGAAACACTGAAGCTTTCTTT. This codes for CASSPPPGNTEAFF.

This clonotype was seen repeatedly, ten times or more. The rearrangement uses TRBV30 and TRBJ1-5, with TRBD1 matching 8 bases. Germline assignment: CDR1 GTSNPN and CDR2 SVGIG (reference sequence). With V trimmed by 5 bases and J by 4 bases, 4 bases remained unmatched. The CDR3 has 13 residues. CDR3 in DNA: TGTGCCTGGGGACAGGGTTGGAATCAGCCCCAGCATTTT. Protein: CAWGQGWNQPQHF.

Only a few counts were recorded for this clonotype. The V and J genes are TRBV28 and TRBJ2-2; D unclear. Germline assignment: CDR1 MDHEN and CDR2 SYDVKM. CDR3 length: 15 residues. Trimming removed 4 bases at V and 4 bases at J, with 13 bases between. Here the CDR3 DNA reads TGTGCCAGCAGTTCGGATAGACACAGCACCGGGGAGCTGTTTTTT. It translates to CASSSDRHSTGELFF. Combining the CDR3 with reference TRBV28 and TRBJ2-2 gives the whole variable domain DVKVTQSSRYLVKRTGEKVFLECVQDMDHENMFWYRQDPGLGLRLIYFSYDVKMKEKGDIPEGYSVSREKKERFSLILESASTNQTSMYLCASSSDRHSTGELFFGEGSRLTVL.

DNA of the CDR3: TGTGCCAGCCTTGATCAGGGGGCTGGGGCCAACGTCCTGACTTTC. Translation: CASLDQGAGANVLTF. The chain carries TRBV6-1 and TRBJ2-6; 7 nucleotides match TRBD1. V lost 8 bases, J lost 2 bases, and 6 bases stayed unmatched. The CDR3 is made up of 15 amino acids. Germline V gene data show CDR1 as MNHNS and CDR2 as SASEGT.

The chain is built from TRBV20-1 and TRBJ2-7; weak D call: TRBD2 (6 bases). The CDR3 is made up of 15 amino acids. Trimming took off 0 bases at V and 3 bases at J, with 15 bases between the two ends. The germline CDR1 and CDR2 sequences are DFQATT and SNEGSKA (reference sequence). CDR3 DNA: TGCAGTGCTAGAGATCTGCTAGCGAGATACTACGAGCAGTACTTC. Encoded protein: CSARDLLARYYEQYF.

This clonotype was recorded a few times. This chain connects TRBV3-1 to TRBJ1-1; D not certain. The V gene's germline CDR1 is LGHDT and CDR2 YNNKEL (reference sequence). The germline V and J ends were trimmed by 2 bases and 8 bases, with 12 bases remaining between them. The CDR3 is made up of 13 amino acids. CDR3 in DNA: TGTGCCAGCAGCCAACCTAGGAGCTTGGAAGCTTTCTTT. Translation: CASSQPRSLEAFF.

This clonotype showed up just a few times. The gene calls are TRBV6-2 or TRBV6-3 and TRBJ2-7; TRBD2 matches at 8 bases. The V segment lost 0 bases and the J segment 3 bases; nucleotides outside the gene matches: 4. The CDR3 runs to 15 residues. Germline CDR1 is MNHEY and CDR2 is SVGEGT. CDR3 nucleotide sequence: TGTGCCAGCAGTTACTCGAGACTAGCGAACTACGAGCAGTACTTC. This codes for CASSYSRLANYEQYF.

The chain is built from TRBV30 and TRBJ1-2; tentatively, D is TRBD1 (5 bases). Germline V gives CDR1 GTSNPN, CDR2 SVGIG (reference sequence). CDR3 length: 13 residues. V was clipped by 5 bases and J by 8 bases, with 18 bases between them. This CDR3 reads CAWAEGSGGGYTF. The CDR3 DNA sequence: TGTGCCTGGGCCGAAGGATCCGGGGGGGGCTACACCTTC.

In this sample, this clonotype turned up many times. The chain recombines TRBV19 with TRBJ2-2; TRBD2 aligns across 14 bases. The CDR3 length is 18 residues. V shed 5 bases, J shed 6 bases, and the junction held 11 bases outside the gene matches. In germline, CDR1 is LNHDA, CDR2 SQIVND (reference sequence). In nucleotides, the CDR3 is TGTGCCAGTAGTCTGGGACTAGCGGGAGTTTTTTTCGCCGGGGAGCTGTTTTTT. It translates to CASSLGLAGVFFAGELFF.

This clonotype has just a few counts. A much larger clone lies a single base off, so this may be a read error. The chain couples TRBV6-5 to TRBJ2-7, with D possibly being TRBD1 or TRBD2 (5 bases each). From germline, CDR1 is MNHEY and CDR2 SVGAGI. V was trimmed by 0 bases and J by 2 bases, leaving 20 bases between them. The CDR3 has 18 residues. In DNA form, the CDR3 reads TGTGCCAGCAGTTACTCACCCGATCGGGACGCCAGCCCCTACGAGCAGTACTTC. Residues: CASSYSPDRDASPYEQYF.

V is TRBV28 and J is TRBJ2-3; D uncertain. Per germline, CDR1 MDHEN and CDR2 SYDVKM. V was shortened by 7 bases and J by 4 bases, with 9 bases between the two germline ends. CDR3 length equals 12 residues. In nucleotides, the CDR3 is TGTGCCAGCAACACCGAACCAGATACGCAGTATTTT. It specifies CASNTEPDTQYF.

The table lists this clonotype with many counts. This sequence joins TRBV6-2 or TRBV6-3 and TRBJ2-7; D ambiguous. The CDR3 is 15 residues long. Per the germline V gene, CDR1 is MNHEY and CDR2 is SVGEGT. Deletions cut 3 bases from V and 2 bases from J, with 14 bases between. CDR3 in amino acids: CASSYPRTTAYEQYF. The DNA for the CDR3 is TGTGCCAGCAGTTATCCCCGCACCACCGCCTACGAGCAGTACTTC.

The sample holds many counts of this clonotype. The rearrangement uses TRBV12-3 or TRBV12-4 and TRBJ2-2; D is uncertain. The CDR3 contains 15 residues. Deletions cut 6 bases from V and 0 bases from J, with 11 bases between. The CDR3 loop is CASSPPTANTGELFF. CDR3 sequence (DNA): TGTGCCAGCAGCCCCCCCACAGCGAACACCGGGGAGCTGTTTTTT.

There are many counts of this clonotype. The chain uses TRBV28 and TRBJ2-2, with D possibly matching TRBD2 (6 bases). CDR3 length: 13 residues. CDR1 and CDR2 (germline): MDHEN, SYDVKM. V was pared by 6 bases and J by 4 bases, with 9 bases between. The CDR3 DNA reads as TGTGCCAGCAGCGGAGCGGGCACCGGGGAGCTGTTTTTT. Residues: CASSGAGTGELFF.

The genes are TRBV6-4 and TRBJ2-2, with D unclear. The CDR3 has 14 residues. Per germline, CDR1 MRHNA and CDR2 SNTAGT. V was shortened by 4 bases and J by 2 bases, with 8 bases between the two germline ends. CDR3 DNA: TGTGCCAGCAGTGCCAGCACTAACACCGGGGAGCTGTTTTTT. Translated: CASSASTNTGELFF.

The table lists this clonotype with a few counts. This chain links TRBV29-1 with TRBJ1-2; a possible D gene is TRBD1 (5 bases). CDR3 length: 14 residues. Germline V gene sequence: CDR1 SQVTM, CDR2 ANQGSEA. Trimming stripped 1 base from V and 6 bases from J, with 15 bases between. DNA for the CDR3: TGCAGCGTTGAAGTGGCAGGGTATTCACATGGCTACACCTTC. This codes for CSVEVAGYSHGYTF.

A few counts support this clonotype. This chain links TRBV20-1 with TRBJ1-5, with a tentative D call TRBD1 (6 bases). Germline assignment: CDR1 DFQATT and CDR2 SNEGSKA (reference sequence). Trimming shortened V by 1 base and J by 6 bases, and 19 bases separated the two germline ends. CDR3 length equals 16 residues. This CDR3 reads CSARVSYTGSPQPQHF. CDR3 in DNA: TGCAGTGCTAGAGTCTCCTATACAGGGAGCCCTCAGCCCCAGCATTTT.

This clonotype was found a few times. The rearrangement links TRBV5-1 to TRBJ2-5; D remains ambiguous. This CDR3 has 13 residues. Germline V gene data show CDR1 as SGHRS and CDR2 as YFSETQ. V was cut by 0 bases and J by 3 bases, with 6 bases left in between. As DNA, the CDR3 is TGCGCCAGCAGCTTGGCCGTCGAAGAGACCCAGTACTTC. It translates to CASSLAVEETQYF.

The chain joins TRBV19 to TRBJ1-5; D unclear. V lost 3 bases, J lost 4 bases, and 4 bases lay in between. The CDR3 runs to 12 residues. Germline-derived CDR1 and CDR2 are LNHDA and SQIVND (reference sequence). The chain's CDR3 is CASSIFNQPQHF. DNA for the CDR3: TGTGCCAGTAGTATTTTTAATCAGCCCCAGCATTTT. Based on the CDR3 plus reference TRBV19 and TRBJ1-5, the full variable domain is DGGITQSPKYLFRKEGQNVTLSCEQNLNHDAMYWYRQDPGQGLRLIYYSQIVNDFQKGDIAEGYSVSREKKESFPLTVTSAQKNPTAFYLCASSIFNQPQHFGDGTRLSIL.